What follows is one TCR beta chain and its context. V was pared by 2 bases and J by 4 bases, with 12 bases between. The CDR3 totals 16 residues. Germline assignment: CDR1 MNHEY and CDR2 SVGAGI. The assay was immunoSEQ multiplex PCR, and TCRdb's table has in-frame clones only and misses some. The sample has roughly 1,000,000 clones, 75% to 80% seen once. This specimen comes from a study of shared clonotypes between healthy human individuals. The sequence was collected from a man between 18 and 35 years old in good health. Some clones in this sample may be carry-over from other donors' samples. This chain joins TRBV6-5 and TRBJ2-6; tentative D call: TRBD1 (5 bases). Specimen: memory CD4+ T cells from PBMCs. The subset denotes: CD45RA-negative fraction. The CDR3 DNA is TGTGCCAGCAGTTACGGGGCAGGGTTAGGGGCCAACGTCCTGACTTTC. Translating it yields CASSYGAGLGANVLTF.